The present entry profiles one TCR beta chain with its context. This clone has only one observation. It has no known antigen specificity. Qualities for individual bases were not recorded, and no much larger clone is one base off. Single-read evidence is weak. Using the deep immunoSEQ assay, multiplex PCR amplified TCR CDR3 regions from genomic DNA. Extracted genomic DNA from each cell subset was spread evenly across all wells of several immunoSEQ 96-well plates, with each plate serving as a replicate. For sorted subsets, 150 to 200 ng genomic DNA, equal to tens of thousands of T cell genomes, was loaded into each replicate PCR. The purified libraries were quantified using a Qubit 3.0 fluorometer, sized with a Bioanalyzer 2100, and then quantified again using the KAPA Library Quantification kit. Every immunoSEQ 96-well plate was sequenced on a separate single-read 150-cycle Illumina NextSeq 550 flow cell. The study's own analysis went as follows. The immunoSEQ output contained only junctional sequences without quality scores, so filtering could not match that applied to full-length reads. To assign V/J genes and CDR3, sequences were annotated against IMGT germline references using PyIR, a Python wrapper for IgBLAST v1.9. Reads were filtered out if the reads had weak V/J assignments (E-value above 1e-6), no CDR3, stop codons, out-of-frame junctions, or ambiguous translated residues. V3J clonotypes were defined by identical inferred V gene, J gene, and CDR3 amino acid sequence. Percentage overlap between repertoires was computed as shared unique clonotypes divided by the size of the smaller repertoire. Three approaches were used to assess repertoire richness: RTK rarefaction, the Chao1 estimator, and Recon v2.1 estimates of unobserved clonotypes. Generation probabilities were computed with OLGA for all TCRbeta clonotypes obtained by the gDNA method from a handful of donors. Held by TCRdb, this immuneACCESS table contains in-frame sequences only and omits some clones. Under half of the omission traces to an unresolved V gene where checked; the cause of the rest is unknown. The V and J calls and clone size were taken over from that table, and D and trimming were inferred from the DNA. The table for this sample lists around 83,000 clones; 60% to 80% of them were counted only once. The ten largest account for about 51% of the sample.

The sample belongs to a study of shared clonotypes between healthy human individuals (dated by TCRdb to between 2020 and 2021). About the full investigation: A couple of women and a few men aged 18 to 49 years were included in the cohort. For each donor, CD4 naive and CD4 memory were each run on three plates, CD8 naive on two plates, and CD8 memory on one plate. To estimate repertoire size and how much clonotypes are shared between individuals, the study performed deep sequencing of blood TCR repertoires from 4 to 6 healthy adults. To increase sequencing depth and limit assay-specific biases, different laboratories used diverse techniques to prepare libraries and sequence TCR repertoires. Leukapheresis yielded between about 0.8 and 9.5 billion PBMCs per donor. Overall study results and their limits: Sampling was restricted to blood, and TCR repertoires in tissue are likely to differ from TCR repertoires in blood. Because the study included only a small number of donors, the genetic and exposure-history diversity represented was limited. Higher generation probabilities were observed for clonotypes shared by all four sorted-subset donors than for non-shared clonotypes. Roughly 5.2% of naive CD4, around 3.5% of naive CD8, roughly 2.4% of memory CD4, and 0.4% of memory CD8 clonotypes were shared across a few donors. Estimated clonotype richness was generally larger for naive than for memory subsets. Pairwise subsampling indicated that sequencing depth was expected to affect the degree of clonotype sharing among donors. Incomplete sequencing was indicated by rarefaction of sorted-subset datasets, despite the large sequencing depth.

The CDR3 runs 16 amino acids, cysteine and phenylalanine included. CDR3 DNA only is kept here, 48 bases in frame from base 1. V trim: 4 bases; J trim: 1 base; unmatched bases: 5. Looking up the germline V gene yields CDR1 SGHRS and CDR2 YFSETQ. Healthy HIV-negative adults with no recently reported acute infections or vaccinations were included as donors. All donors were Caucasian adults living in Nashville, Tennessee, USA. CD8 memory samples combined magnetically selected CD45RO+ cells with CCR7-negative CD45RA+ effector memory (TemRA) cells. Blood was collected by leukapheresis, and PBMCs were isolated by Ficoll-Histopaque density gradient centrifugation and then cryopreserved in liquid nitrogen vapor phase. Purity and quantity of every magnetically sorted T cell population were checked by analytical flow cytometry. Genomic DNA was isolated from each sorted fraction and quantified by UV absorbance on a Nanodrop 2000c.

The source is a man between 25 and 39 years old in good health. The chain employs TRBV5-1 and TRBJ2-2; 9 central nucleotides agree with TRBD2. The sequencing sample was made of memory CD8+ T cells sorted from blood. The sample's cell subset or site label, in plain terms: CD45RO+ cells pooled with CCR7-negative TemRA cells. The nucleotides are TGCGCCAGCAGCCCGCGAGCGGGAGGGAACACCGGGGAGCTGTTTTTT. This encodes CASSPRAGGNTGELFF.